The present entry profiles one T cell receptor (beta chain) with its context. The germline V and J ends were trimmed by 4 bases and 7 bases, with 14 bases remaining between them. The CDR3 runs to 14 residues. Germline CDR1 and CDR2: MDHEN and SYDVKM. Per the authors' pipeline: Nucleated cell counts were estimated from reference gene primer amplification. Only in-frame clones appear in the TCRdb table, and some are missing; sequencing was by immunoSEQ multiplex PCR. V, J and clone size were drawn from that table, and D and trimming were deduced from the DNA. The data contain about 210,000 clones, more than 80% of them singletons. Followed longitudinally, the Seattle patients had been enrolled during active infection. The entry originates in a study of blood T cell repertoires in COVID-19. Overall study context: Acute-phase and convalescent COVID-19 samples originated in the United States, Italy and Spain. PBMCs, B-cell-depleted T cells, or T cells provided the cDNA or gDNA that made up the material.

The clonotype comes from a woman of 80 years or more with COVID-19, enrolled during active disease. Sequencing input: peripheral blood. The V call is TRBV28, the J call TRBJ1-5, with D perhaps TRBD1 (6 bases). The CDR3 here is CASSSTTGTQPQHF. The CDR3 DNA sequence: TGTGCCAGCAGTTCGACCACAGGGACCCAGCCCCAGCATTTT.